The clone carrying this TCR beta chain occurred a few times. This sample is drawn from a study of early T cells in non-severe SARS-CoV-2 infection. Each cDNA molecule carried a unique molecular identifier. TCRdb used MiXCR to reprocess the 5' RACE reads, holding one entry per CDR3 protein. The table includes 66,000 or so distinct CDR3 sequences, approximately 13% detected once. This CDR3 region has 12 residues. Germline V gene sequence: CDR1 MNHEY, CDR2 SVGEGT. The ends were cut back, 4 bases at V and 4 bases at J, with 7 bases in the middle. This receptor was taken from an adult who was a healthcare worker with PCR-confirmed SARS-CoV-2 infection or an uninfected control (not recorded which). The sample comprised whole blood. This sequence joins TRBV6-2 or TRBV6-3 and TRBJ1-2; no clear D gene. The CDR3, as DNA: TGTGCCAGCAGTTCCGGGTCCTATGGCTACACCTTC. Its translation: CASSSGSYGYTF.